The 15 T cell receptor beta chains reported below all come from one sample, sequenced in a study of blood T cells in healthy people across ages. A second roughly 6 to 11 cycle PCR used barcoded and J-beta primers. TCRdb redid the calling of the 5' RACE reads with MiXCR, one entry per CDR3 protein. The table has 540,000 or so distinct CDR3 sequences, approximately 25% seen once. Sequenced sample: blood. These receptors came from a woman aged 70-85 years in good health.

Many counts were recorded for this clonotype. The genes are TRBV7-2 and TRBJ2-5, with D perhaps TRBD1 or TRBD2 (5 bases each). The germline V and J ends were trimmed by 4 bases and 4 bases, with 7 bases remaining between them. The CDR3 is made up of 12 amino acids. From germline, CDR1 is SGHTA and CDR2 FQGNSA. The CDR3 protein is CASSSGTETQYF. The CDR3 DNA follows: TGTGCCAGCAGCTCAGGGACAGAGACCCAGTACTTC.

This chain links TRBV5-5 with TRBJ2-1, with D uncertain. Trimming left V 4 bases short and J 9 bases short, with 14 bases between. The CDR3 is 13 residues long. From germline, CDR1 is SGHKS and CDR2 YYEKEE (reference sequence). In DNA form, the CDR3 reads TGTGCCAGCAGCCCTTCGTTTTCTATTGAGCAGTTCTTC. It encodes CASSPSFSIEQFF.

A few counts support this clonotype. The V and J genes are TRBV5-1 and TRBJ1-2; no clear D gene. The V gene's germline CDR1 is SGHRS and CDR2 YFSETQ. The CDR3 extends over 14 amino acids. V lost 4 bases, J lost 1 base, and 11 bases lay in between. The CDR3, as DNA: TGCGCCAGCAGCCAGCGAGAATTTAACTATGGCTACACCTTC. It translates to CASSQREFNYGYTF.

V gene TRBV10-3 combines with J gene TRBJ2-2; no clear D. Trimming shortened V by 2 bases and J by 2 bases, and 12 bases separated the two germline ends. Per germline, CDR1 ENHRY and CDR2 SYGVKD. The CDR3 runs to 16 residues. The CDR3 here is CAISEPIDSNTGELFF. The DNA for the CDR3 is TGTGCCATCAGTGAGCCCATAGACTCTAACACCGGGGAGCTGTTTTTT.

The V and J genes are TRBV7-2 and TRBJ2-3; perhaps TRBD2 as D (6 bases). The CDR3 runs to 12 residues. The V and J ends lost 3 bases and 13 bases respectively, with 14 bases between them. Germline loops: CDR1 SGHTA, CDR2 FQGNSA. The CDR3, as DNA: TGTGCCAGCAGCTTCTCCTGGGGACTCGAGTATTTT. Translated: CASSFSWGLEYF.

The table lists this clonotype with a few counts. This chain joins TRBV7-9 and TRBJ2-6, with a possible D match to TRBD1 (5 bases). V lost 5 bases and J lost 5, with 13 bases in between. The V gene's germline CDR1 is SEHNR and CDR2 FQNEAQ (reference sequence). The CDR3 runs 15 residues. Written as DNA, the CDR3 is TGTGCCAGCAGCCTTGACAGCTCCAGGGCCAACGTCCTGACTTTC. Protein sequence: CASSLDSSRANVLTF.

This clonotype has more than one count but fewer than ten. A read error may produce the germline difference seen at one junction end. CDR3 sequence (DNA): TGTGCTAGCAGCTTAGGTGCCGGGACTAGCGGGCAAGAGACCCAGTACTTC. Its protein product is CASSLGAGTSGQETQYF. The V gene is TRBV7-7, the J gene TRBJ2-5, with 12 bases identical to TRBD2. This CDR3 contains 17 residues. The germline V gene encodes CDR1 SSHAT and CDR2 FNYEAQ (reference sequence).

The V and J genes are TRBV9 and TRBJ2-6, with a tentative D call TRBD2 (5 bases). Trimming pared 0 bases from V and 0 bases from J, leaving 10 bases between. The CDR3 is 17 amino acids. Germline CDR1 SGDLS, CDR2 YYNGEE. The CDR3 bases are TGTGCCAGCAGCGTAGCGGGAAGGACCTCTGGGGCCAACGTCCTGACTTTC. This encodes CASSVAGRTSGANVLTF.

Details on this clonotype: The junction departs from germline at one end; a sequencing error may be responsible. This sequence joins TRBV20-1 and TRBJ1-3, with a possible D match to TRBD1 (5 bases). This CDR3 is 15 amino acids long. Germline V gene sequence: CDR1 DFQATT, CDR2 SNEGSKA (reference sequence). CDR3 residues: CSAWRDANSGNTIYF. CDR3 bases: TGCAGTGCTTGGCGGGACGCCAACTCTGGAAACACTATATATTTT.

This clonotype has just a few counts. The chain couples TRBV2 to TRBJ2-4, with a weak D call TRBD2 (7 bases). Trimming cost V 6 bases and J 9 bases, with 15 bases left between them. The CDR3 is made up of 13 amino acids. The V gene's germline CDR1 is SNHLY and CDR2 FYNNEI. The CDR3 sequence is CASSPFRGGIQYF. Written as DNA, the CDR3 is TGTGCCAGCAGCCCTTTTAGGGGGGGCATTCAGTACTTC.

This clonotype was detected a few times. An end of the junction does not agree with germline; a read error may underlie this. The genes are TRBV5-1 and TRBJ2-6; the match to TRBD1 covers 12 bases. Germline V gene data show CDR1 as SGHRS and CDR2 as YFSETQ. The CDR3 extends over 17 amino acids. The CDR3 reads CASSGTGGASGANVLTF. Written as DNA, the CDR3 is TGCGCCAGCAGCGGGACAGGGGGCGCTTCTGGGGCCAACGTTCTGACTTTC.

The chain carries TRBV15 and TRBJ1-1; no reliable D call. The CDR3 length is 13 residues. Trimming took off 0 bases at V and 5 bases at J, with 7 bases between the two ends. Germline V CDR1 and CDR2: LNHNV, YYDKDF (reference sequence). The CDR3 region has the DNA TGTGCCACCAGCAGAGATATTCGGACTGAAGCTTTCTTT. This translates into CATSRDIRTEAFF.

This clonotype has more than one count but fewer than ten. The chain employs TRBV6-2 or TRBV6-3 and TRBJ2-1, with D hard to call. Germline assignment: CDR1 MNHEY and CDR2 SVGEGT. This CDR3 is built from 14 residues. V lost 2 bases to trimming and J lost 2 bases, with 7 bases between them. For the CDR3, the DNA is TGTGCCAGCAGTTACGATCCAGCCTACAATGAGCAGTTCTTC. Protein: CASSYDPAYNEQFF.

The chain recombines TRBV3-1 with TRBJ2-1; D call uncertain. V was clipped by 2 bases and J by 2 bases, with 4 bases between them. This CDR3 has 13 amino acids. Per the germline V gene, CDR1 is LGHDT and CDR2 is YNNKEL (reference sequence). CDR3 residues: CASSQMAYNEQFF. CDR3 DNA: TGTGCCAGCAGCCAAATGGCCTACAATGAGCAGTTCTTC.

The chain uses TRBV4-2 and TRBJ2-5; 13 positions agree with TRBD2. Trimming removed 4 bases from V and 2 bases from J; junction bases left unmatched: 7. Per germline, CDR1 LGHNA and CDR2 YNFKEQ. CDR3 size: 17 residues. The CDR3 sequence: CASSRTATSGGQETQYF. The CDR3 nucleotides read TGTGCCAGCAGCCGGACCGCGACTAGCGGGGGGCAAGAGACCCAGTACTTC.